These T cell receptor beta chains were read from a single sample in a study of shared clonotypes between healthy human individuals. The protocol was immunoSEQ multiplex PCR, while the TCRdb copy is restricted to in-frame clones and leaves out a portion. Of millions of clones in the sample, 85% to 95% were seen once. The sequencing sample was made of naive CD4+ T cells sorted from blood. Every receptor here comes from a man between 18 and 29 years old in good health. CDR3s include the opening cysteine and the closing phenylalanine or tryptophan. A D gene is named only where the DNA matches it firmly. The size of a clone is reported for some rows only, either as once, few or many, or as a class for expanded clones.

clone size: NA
J gene: TRBJ2-5
V gene: TRBV19
D gene: NA
CDR3 DNA: TGTGCCAGTAGTACAACAGGGAGTAAAGAGACCCAGTACTTC
CDR3 protein: CASSTTGSKETQYF

clone size: few
J gene: TRBJ1-6
V gene: TRBV10-2
D gene: NA
CDR3 DNA: TGCGCCAGCAGTGAGAGTGGAGGGCGTGCCTCACCCCTCCACTTT
CDR3 protein: CASSESGGRASPLHF

clone size: NA
J gene: TRBJ2-5
V gene: TRBV29-1
D gene: NA
CDR3 DNA: TGCAGCGTTGCAACGACAGTCCAAGAGACCCAGTACTTC
CDR3 protein: CSVATTVQETQYF

clone size: NA
J gene: TRBJ2-7
V gene: TRBV5-1
D gene: TRBD2
CDR3 DNA: TGCGCCAGCAGCCGGGGGACTAGCGGGGCTTCCTACGAGCAGTACTTC
CDR3 protein: CASSRGTSGASYEQYF

clone size: NA
J gene: TRBJ2-2
V gene: TRBV6-5
D gene: NA
CDR3 DNA: TGTGCCAGCAGTGAAATTGGGACCGGGGAGCTGTTTTTT
CDR3 protein: CASSEIGTGELFF

clone size: NA
J gene: TRBJ2-5
V gene: TRBV2
D gene: NA
CDR3 DNA: TGTGCCAGCACCAGGGACCAAGGCGGGGAGACCCAGTACTTC
CDR3 protein: CASTRDQGGETQYF

clone size: NA
J gene: TRBJ2-7
V gene: TRBV25-1
D gene: NA
CDR3 DNA: TGTGCCAGCAGTGAATATATTCGGGGACAAGACGAGCAGTACTTC
CDR3 protein: CASSEYIRGQDEQYF

clone size: NA
J gene: TRBJ1-6
V gene: TRBV6-5
D gene: NA
CDR3 DNA: TGTGCCAGCAGCCCGACAGCGTTGCCGAATTCACCCCTCCACTTT
CDR3 protein: CASSPTALPNSPLHF

clone size: NA
J gene: TRBJ2-5
V gene: TRBV10-3
D gene: TRBD2
CDR3 DNA: TGTGCCATCAGTGAGAGTAGCGGGGGAGAGACCCAGTACTTC
CDR3 protein: CAISESSGGETQYF

clone size: NA
J gene: TRBJ1-4
V gene: TRBV28
D gene: TRBD1
CDR3 DNA: TGTGCCAGCACCGACCCCGGGACAGTTAATGAAAAACTGTTTTTT
CDR3 protein: CASTDPGTVNEKLFF

clone size: NA
J gene: TRBJ1-6
V gene: TRBV6-5
D gene: NA
CDR3 DNA: TGTGCCAGCAGTTACTCCCGAGACAGGCAGAATTCACCCCTCCACTTT
CDR3 protein: CASSYSRDRQNSPLHF

clone size: NA
J gene: TRBJ1-1
V gene: TRBV5-1
D gene: TRBD1
CDR3 DNA: TGCGCCAGCAGCTCACAGGGGCCTGAAGCTTTCTTT
CDR3 protein: CASSSQGPEAFF

clone size: NA
J gene: TRBJ2-1
V gene: TRBV5-1
D gene: NA
CDR3 DNA: TGCGCCAGCAGCTTTAGCGGTAATGAGCAGTTCTTC
CDR3 protein: CASSFSGNEQFF

clone size: once
J gene: TRBJ1-4
V gene: TRBV5-6
D gene: NA
CDR3 DNA: TGTGCCAGCAGCGAAGCAACGAAGGGAGATGAAAAACTGTTTTTT
CDR3 protein: CASSEATKGDEKLFF